Listed here are 9 T cell receptor beta chains from one sample, sequenced in a study of blood T cell repertoires in COVID-19 (dated by TCRdb to about 2020). The receptor library was made with the immunoSEQ multiplex PCR assay. This immuneACCESS table, as held by TCRdb, lists in-frame sequences with V and J called but not all clones. Of the missing ones, under half trace to an unresolved V gene in checked studies; the others have no known cause. Present in this sample are more than 200,000 clones, more than 85% of which were seen just once. The top ten hold 4.1% of the sample. Material for sequencing was PBMCs or T cells enriched from blood (not recorded which). Source of these receptors: a woman in her 30s who had recovered from COVID-19.

V gene TRBV28 combines with J gene TRBJ2-3, with D possibly TRBD2 on 5 matching bases. Germline assignment: CDR1 MDHEN and CDR2 SYDVKM. V lost 5 bases and J lost 0, with 15 bases in between. This CDR3 region has 16 residues. The CDR3 region is CASSPRGAESTDTQYF. The CDR3 DNA follows: TGTGCCAGCAGTCCCCGGGGAGCGGAGAGCACAGATACGCAGTATTTT.

V usage is TRBV5-6 and J usage is TRBJ2-3; TRBD1 might be the D (5 bases). Trimming left V 3 bases short and J 1 base short, with 15 bases between. This CDR3 spans 16 amino acids. From germline, CDR1 is SGHDT and CDR2 YYEEEE. CDR3 protein: CASSSSGSAGTDTQYF. The CDR3 nucleotides are TGTGCCAGCAGCTCGTCAGGGTCCGCAGGCACAGATACGCAGTATTTT.

The V call is TRBV6-5, the J call TRBJ1-5; 7 positions agree with TRBD1. V dropped 5 bases and J dropped 5; count of bases not matched to a gene: 3. The CDR3 runs to 13 residues. CDR1 and CDR2 from the germline V gene are MNHEY and SVGAGI. Written as DNA, the CDR3 is TGTGCCAGCAGTCGGCAGGGGGATCAGCCCCAGCATTTT. Its protein is CASSRQGDQPQHF.

V usage is TRBV6-5 and J usage is TRBJ1-1; 9 positions agree with TRBD1. The germline gives CDR1 MNHEY, CDR2 SVGAGI. J lost 4 bases, V lost 11 bases, and 11 bases had no gene match. The length of the CDR3 is 14 residues. The DNA for the CDR3 is TGTGCCGGCATTAAGGACAGGGGTAGCACTGAAGCTTTCTTT. It translates to CAGIKDRGSTEAFF.

V usage is TRBV4-3 and J usage is TRBJ1-2; TRBD1 aligns across 7 bases. J was trimmed by 5 bases and V by 1 base; bases with no gene match: 7. This CDR3 is 15 amino acids long. Per germline, CDR1 LGHNA and CDR2 YSLEER. The CDR3: CASSQGPGGPYGYTF. In DNA form, the CDR3 reads TGCGCCAGCAGCCAAGGCCCAGGGGGACCTTATGGCTACACCTTC.

The rearrangement joins TRBV19 to TRBJ2-1; D is perhaps TRBD2 (5 bases). V gave up 3 bases and J gave up 7 bases, with 13 bases separating them. The germline V gene has CDR1 LNHDA and CDR2 SQIVND (reference sequence). This CDR3 is built from 14 residues. CDR3 amino acids: CASSIRPRGNEQFF. As DNA, the CDR3 is TGTGCCAGTAGTATTCGGCCCAGAGGGAATGAGCAGTTCTTC.

V usage is TRBV19 and J usage is TRBJ2-1; 9 nucleotides align to TRBD2. The J segment lost 1 base and the V segment lost 3 bases, leaving 7 bases of the junction unmatched. The CDR3 length is 17 residues. CDR1 is LNHDA and CDR2 is SQIVND in the germline V gene (reference sequence). CDR3 region: CASSISRLAASYNEQFF. CDR3 DNA sequence: TGTGCCAGTAGTATTTCAAGACTAGCGGCGTCCTACAATGAGCAGTTCTTC.

This clone is a singleton in its sample. The V and J genes are TRBV6-1 and TRBJ1-5, with 8 bases matching TRBD1. Unmatched junction bases numbered 4, after V lost 3 bases and J lost 3 bases. Germline V gene sequence: CDR1 MNHNS, CDR2 SASEGT. CDR3 length: 15 amino acids. The CDR3 coding sequence is TGTGCCAGCAGTGACGGACAGGGCGCCAATCAGCCCCAGCATTTT. This encodes CASSDGQGANQPQHF.

This chain connects TRBV15 to TRBJ2-7; tentative D call: TRBD1 (6 bases). CDR1 is LNHNV, CDR2 YYDKDF, per germline (reference sequence). The CDR3 has 16 residues. V was cut by 1 base and J by 5 bases, with 18 bases left in between. The CDR3 bases are TGTGCCACCAGCAGAGGACTTCAACAGGGTGTGGACGAGCAGTACTTC. Its protein product is CATSRGLQQGVDEQYF.